This note documents a single T cell receptor beta chain sequence. This sample is part of a study of blood T cell repertoires in COVID-19. Turning to the study itself: COVID-19 samples collected from the United States, Italy and Spain covered acute and convalescent phases. In each case, the material was cDNA or gDNA derived from T cells, B-cell-depleted T cells, or PBMCs.

Authors' methods: The authors estimated nucleated cell counts from reference gene primer amplification. Produced via immunoSEQ multiplex PCR; TCRdb's table is partial and in-frame only. The V and J calls and clone size come from that table; D and trimming were worked out from the DNA. The data show 270,000 or so clones, 65% to 90% seen once. Deletions cut 3 bases from V and 2 bases from J, with 13 bases between. This CDR3 has 14 residues. The germline CDR1 and CDR2 sequences are DFQATT and SNEGSKA (reference sequence). The chain has TRBV20-1 and TRBJ1-2, with D possibly being TRBD1 (6 bases). Material: peripheral blood. The source of this sequence is a woman in her sixties with active or convalescent COVID-19. The CDR3 DNA follows: TGCAGTGCTAGTAAGGACAGTGTGAACTATGGCTACACCTTC. Translation: CSASKDSVNYGYTF.